These T cell receptor beta chains were read from a single sample in a study of identical twins. One entry per CDR3 protein results from TCRdb running MiXCR on the 5' RACE reads. Of 1.5 million to 2 million distinct CDR3 sequences listed, roughly a third were seen once; the top ten hold about 0.27%. Sequencing was carried out using cord blood. Source of these receptors: a newborn girl in good health. CDR3s include the opening cysteine and the closing phenylalanine or tryptophan. A D gene is named only where the DNA matches it firmly. Not all rows give a size; the values are once, few, many and, for expanded clones, a class.

cdr3_aa: CSAQGGSAQETQYF; cdr3_nt: TGCAGTGCTCAGGGTGGTAGCGCCCAAGAGACCCAGTACTTC; v_call: TRBV20-1; clone_size: .; j_call: TRBJ2-5; d_call: .
cdr3_aa: CSARTAATYEQYF; cdr3_nt: TGCAGTGCTAGAACGGCGGCCACCTACGAGCAGTACTTC; v_call: TRBV20-1; clone_size: few; j_call: TRBJ2-7; d_call: .
cdr3_aa: CASSLGGGLLDTQYF; cdr3_nt: TGCGCCAGCAGCTTGGGAGGGGGCCTGTTGGATACGCAGTATTTT; v_call: TRBV5-1; clone_size: few; j_call: TRBJ2-3; d_call: TRBD1
cdr3_aa: CASSEVGQETQYF; cdr3_nt: TGTGCCAGCAGTGAAGTGGGACAAGAGACCCAGTACTTC; v_call: TRBV6-1; clone_size: .; j_call: TRBJ2-5; d_call: .
cdr3_aa: CASSLDGDSYEQYF; cdr3_nt: TGTGCCAGCAGCTTGGACGGGGACTCCTACGAGCAGTACTTC; v_call: TRBV5-5; clone_size: .; j_call: TRBJ2-7; d_call: .
cdr3_aa: CSGLAGPQGTQYF; cdr3_nt: TGCAGTGGACTAGCGGGGCCGCAAGGGACCCAGTACTTC; v_call: TRBV20-1; clone_size: .; j_call: TRBJ2-5; d_call: TRBD2
cdr3_aa: CASGLAGRYYEQYF; cdr3_nt: TGTGCCAGCGGTTTAGCGGGACGGTACTACGAGCAGTACTTC; v_call: TRBV12-3/TRBV12-4; clone_size: .; j_call: TRBJ2-7; d_call: TRBD2
cdr3_aa: CASSEFSGLGYTF; cdr3_nt: TGTGCCAGCAGTGAATTTTCGGGGCTCGGCTACACCTTC; v_call: TRBV25-1; clone_size: few; j_call: TRBJ1-2; d_call: .
cdr3_aa: CASSYPGTSGGYQETQYF; cdr3_nt: TGTGCCAGCAGTTACCCCGGGACTAGCGGGGGGTACCAAGAGACCCAGTACTTC; v_call: TRBV6-5; clone_size: .; j_call: TRBJ2-5; d_call: TRBD2
cdr3_aa: CASTLGLVSHEQYF; cdr3_nt: TGTGCCAGCACCCTGGGACTAGTAAGCCACGAGCAGTACTTC; v_call: TRBV5-5; clone_size: .; j_call: TRBJ2-7; d_call: TRBD2
cdr3_aa: CASSLSGSRHNEQFF; cdr3_nt: TGTGCCAGCAGCTTGAGCGGGAGTCGCCACAATGAGCAGTTCTTC; v_call: TRBV7-8; clone_size: few; j_call: TRBJ2-1; d_call: TRBD2
cdr3_aa: CASSPRKYVGNYGYTF; cdr3_nt: TGTGCCAGCAGCCCCAGGAAGTATGTCGGTAACTATGGCTACACCTTC; v_call: TRBV3-1; clone_size: few; j_call: TRBJ1-2; d_call: .
cdr3_aa: CSAIRLRPSTDTQYF; cdr3_nt: TGCAGTGCCATCAGACTGAGACCTAGCACAGATACGCAGTATTTT; v_call: TRBV20-1; clone_size: .; j_call: TRBJ2-3; d_call: .
cdr3_aa: CATSRVGGSGEQYF; cdr3_nt: TGTGCCACCAGCAGAGTCGGGGGGTCGGGGGAGCAGTACTTC; v_call: TRBV15; clone_size: few; j_call: TRBJ2-7; d_call: TRBD2
cdr3_aa: CASSFAGQGNYEQYF; cdr3_nt: TGTGCCAGCAGTTTCGCGGGGCAGGGGAACTACGAGCAGTACTTC; v_call: TRBV27; clone_size: .; j_call: TRBJ2-7; d_call: .
cdr3_aa: CASSVTRFFSYEQYF; cdr3_nt: TGTGCCAGCAGCGTCACTAGGTTTTTCTCCTACGAGCAGTACTTC; v_call: TRBV7-8; clone_size: .; j_call: TRBJ2-7; d_call: .
cdr3_aa: CASSVGGAPRNEQFF; cdr3_nt: TGTGCCAGCAGCGTAGGGGGGGCACCCCGCAATGAGCAGTTCTTC; v_call: TRBV9; clone_size: .; j_call: TRBJ2-1; d_call: .
cdr3_aa: CASSRTSGVAKNIQYF; cdr3_nt: TGTGCCAGCAGCCGCACTAGCGGGGTTGCCAAAAACATTCAGTACTTC; v_call: TRBV14; clone_size: .; j_call: TRBJ2-4; d_call: TRBD2
cdr3_aa: CASTQGGTANYGYTF; cdr3_nt: TGTGCCAGCACCCAAGGGGGGACGGCTAACTATGGCTACACCTTC; v_call: TRBV6-6; clone_size: .; j_call: TRBJ1-2; d_call: .
cdr3_aa: CASSEPLAGDTQYF; cdr3_nt: TGTGCCAGCAGTGAACCCCTAGCGGGAGATACGCAGTATTTT; v_call: TRBV2; clone_size: .; j_call: TRBJ2-3; d_call: TRBD2
cdr3_aa: CSARDQRKGVMNTEAFF; cdr3_nt: TGCAGTGCTAGAGATCAGAGAAAGGGAGTGATGAACACTGAAGCTTTCTTT; v_call: TRBV20-1; clone_size: few; j_call: TRBJ1-1; d_call: .
cdr3_aa: CASSPSGSHEQYF; cdr3_nt: TGTGCCAGCAGCCCTAGCGGGAGCCACGAGCAGTACTTC; v_call: TRBV27; clone_size: .; j_call: TRBJ2-7; d_call: TRBD2
cdr3_aa: CASSLASDSSSYNSPLHF; cdr3_nt: TGCGCCAGCAGCTTGGCTTCGGACAGCAGCTCCTATAATTCACCCCTCCACTTT; v_call: TRBV5-1; clone_size: few; j_call: TRBJ1-6; d_call: .
cdr3_aa: CASSQESAGQKPYGYTF; cdr3_nt: TGCGCCAGCAGCCAAGAATCCGCGGGACAGAAACCCTATGGCTACACCTTC; v_call: TRBV4-1; clone_size: few; j_call: TRBJ1-2; d_call: TRBD1
cdr3_aa: CSAREWGTRYEKLFF; cdr3_nt: TGCAGTGCTAGAGAATGGGGAACACGTTACGAAAAACTGTTTTTT; v_call: TRBV20-1; clone_size: .; j_call: TRBJ1-4; d_call: .
cdr3_aa: CASSGTSGHTQETQYF; cdr3_nt: TGTGCCAGCAGTGGAACTAGCGGGCACACTCAAGAGACCCAGTACTTC; v_call: TRBV6-1; clone_size: few; j_call: TRBJ2-5; d_call: TRBD2
cdr3_aa: CASSLPQGWNTEAFF; cdr3_nt: TGTGCCAGCAGCTTGCCACAGGGGTGGAACACTGAAGCTTTCTTT; v_call: TRBV7-9; clone_size: .; j_call: TRBJ1-1; d_call: TRBD1
cdr3_aa: CASSVELATDTQYF; cdr3_nt: TGTGCCAGCAGCGTAGAACTAGCGACAGATACGCAGTATTTT; v_call: TRBV9; clone_size: .; j_call: TRBJ2-3; d_call: TRBD2
cdr3_aa: CASGFEAFF; cdr3_nt: TGTGCCAGCGGTTTTGAAGCTTTCTTT; v_call: TRBV3-1; clone_size: .; j_call: TRBJ1-1; d_call: .
cdr3_aa: CAHSSLGRNEQFF; cdr3_nt: TGTGCCCATTCCTCCCTCGGTCGGAATGAGCAGTTCTTC; v_call: TRBV2; clone_size: many; j_call: TRBJ2-1; d_call: .
cdr3_aa: CASSPKTGEGKAFF; cdr3_nt: TGTGCCAGCAGCCCAAAGACAGGAGAGGGTAAAGCTTTCTTT; v_call: TRBV7-9; clone_size: .; j_call: TRBJ1-1; d_call: .
cdr3_aa: CASSEWGTEPYEQYF; cdr3_nt: TGTGCCAGCAGTGAATGGGGGACAGAGCCCTACGAGCAGTACTTC; v_call: TRBV2; clone_size: few; j_call: TRBJ2-7; d_call: TRBD1
cdr3_aa: CASRSQGDYNEQFF; cdr3_nt: TGTGCCAGCAGATCACAGGGTGACTACAATGAGCAGTTCTTC; v_call: TRBV6-2/TRBV6-3; clone_size: few; j_call: TRBJ2-1; d_call: .
cdr3_aa: CASSQVDNIQYF; cdr3_nt: TGTGCCAGCAGCCAAGTCGACAACATTCAGTACTTC; v_call: TRBV4-2; clone_size: few; j_call: TRBJ2-4; d_call: .
cdr3_aa: CSASRARLADRYEQYF; cdr3_nt: TGCAGTGCTAGTCGGGCCAGACTAGCAGACAGGTACGAGCAGTACTTC; v_call: TRBV20-1; clone_size: few; j_call: TRBJ2-7; d_call: .
cdr3_aa: CASSEVSATSGTDTQYF; cdr3_nt: TGCGCCAGCAGTGAGGTGTCCGCGACTAGCGGCACAGATACGCAGTATTTT; v_call: TRBV10-1; clone_size: .; j_call: TRBJ2-3; d_call: TRBD2
cdr3_aa: CASGIPGQNYGYTF; cdr3_nt: TGTGCCAGCGGTATTCCGGGACAGAATTATGGCTACACCTTC; v_call: TRBV28; clone_size: few; j_call: TRBJ1-2; d_call: TRBD1
cdr3_aa: CASSKVGSFGRGGYEQYF; cdr3_nt: TGTGCCAGCAGCAAAGTAGGTAGTTTTGGCAGGGGAGGCTACGAGCAGTACTTC; v_call: TRBV21-1; clone_size: .; j_call: TRBJ2-7; d_call: .
cdr3_aa: CASSLRTGDRDEAFF; cdr3_nt: TGCGCCAGCAGCTTGCGGACAGGCGACCGGGATGAAGCTTTCTTT; v_call: TRBV5-1; clone_size: .; j_call: TRBJ1-1; d_call: TRBD1
cdr3_aa: CASSLARTGRGDGYTF; cdr3_nt: TGTGCCAGCAGCTTAGCGAGGACAGGGAGAGGGGATGGCTACACCTTC; v_call: TRBV7-8; clone_size: .; j_call: TRBJ1-2; d_call: TRBD1
cdr3_aa: CASASPFKGYYGYTF; cdr3_nt: TGTGCCAGCGCCAGCCCCTTTAAGGGGTACTATGGCTACACCTTC; v_call: TRBV11-2; clone_size: many; j_call: TRBJ1-2; d_call: .
cdr3_aa: CSARDDRGYDQPQHF; cdr3_nt: TGCAGTGCTAGAGATGACAGGGGCTATGATCAGCCCCAGCATTTT; v_call: TRBV20-1; clone_size: .; j_call: TRBJ1-5; d_call: TRBD1
cdr3_aa: CASRRQAGVSTYEQYF; cdr3_nt: TGTGCCAGCCGTCGACAAGCGGGAGTTTCGACCTACGAGCAGTACTTC; v_call: TRBV28; clone_size: few; j_call: TRBJ2-7; d_call: TRBD2
cdr3_aa: CASVRFGSYEQYF; cdr3_nt: TGTGCCAGCGTTCGCTTCGGATCCTACGAGCAGTACTTC; v_call: TRBV6-1; clone_size: few; j_call: TRBJ2-7; d_call: .
cdr3_aa: CASSPDPLGQPQHF; cdr3_nt: TGTGCCAGCAGCCCGGACCCACTCGGTCAGCCCCAGCATTTT; v_call: TRBV2; clone_size: .; j_call: TRBJ1-5; d_call: .
cdr3_aa: CSPNPSPNSPLHF; cdr3_nt: TGCAGCCCCAATCCGAGCCCCAATTCACCCCTCCACTTT; v_call: TRBV29-1; clone_size: many; j_call: TRBJ1-6; d_call: .
cdr3_aa: CASSVTHRGNEQFF; cdr3_nt: TGTGCCAGCAGTGTGACCCACAGGGGAAATGAGCAGTTCTTC; v_call: TRBV12-3/TRBV12-4; clone_size: .; j_call: TRBJ2-1; d_call: TRBD1
cdr3_aa: CSARGTGNNEKLFF; cdr3_nt: TGCAGTGCTAGAGGAACAGGGAATAATGAAAAACTGTTTTTT; v_call: TRBV20-1; clone_size: .; j_call: TRBJ1-4; d_call: .
cdr3_aa: CASSWGTYEQYF; cdr3_nt: TGTGCCAGCAGTTGGGGGACCTACGAGCAGTACTTC; v_call: TRBV12-3/TRBV12-4; clone_size: many; j_call: TRBJ2-7; d_call: .
cdr3_aa: CASRRPGLAGDRGEQFF; cdr3_nt: TGCGCCAGCAGACGGCCCGGACTAGCGGGAGATCGTGGTGAGCAGTTCTTC; v_call: TRBV5-1; clone_size: .; j_call: TRBJ2-1; d_call: TRBD2
cdr3_aa: CASIAGQDTGELFF; cdr3_nt: TGTGCCAGCATAGCGGGGCAAGACACCGGGGAGCTGTTTTTT; v_call: TRBV28; clone_size: .; j_call: TRBJ2-2; d_call: TRBD2
cdr3_aa: CASRLRDRANIQYF; cdr3_nt: TGTGCCAGCAGACTCAGGGACAGGGCAAACATTCAGTACTTC; v_call: TRBV6-8; clone_size: .; j_call: TRBJ2-4; d_call: TRBD1
cdr3_aa: CSARWKNEQYF; cdr3_nt: TGCAGTGCAAGGTGGAAAAACGAGCAGTACTTC; v_call: TRBV20-1; clone_size: .; j_call: TRBJ2-7; d_call: .